This is a list of T cell receptor beta chains from one sample in a study of Graves' ophthalmopathy and Graves' hyperthyroidism. TCRdb passed the multiplex PCR reads through MiXCR, listing each CDR3 protein once. The sample holds about 340,000 distinct CDR3 sequences, roughly 16% seen once. Sequencing input: peripheral blood. The receptors shown here come from an adult man with Graves' ophthalmopathy. CDR3s include the opening cysteine and the closing phenylalanine or tryptophan. The order of the fields is V gene, clone size, D gene, J gene, CDR3 DNA, CDR3 protein. The D gene is left open where the match is weak. A row's size may be missing; if present it is once, few, many or a size class.

v_call: TRBV7-2; clone_size: .; d_call: .; j_call: TRBJ1-1; cdr3_nt: TGTGCCAGCAGCTGGGACAAGATCGCTGAAGCTTTCTTT; cdr3_aa: CASSWDKIAEAFF
v_call: TRBV6-1; clone_size: .; d_call: TRBD1; j_call: TRBJ1-1; cdr3_nt: TGTGCCAGCAGCTGGGACAGGGCGTCGACTGAAGCTTTCTTT; cdr3_aa: CASSWDRASTEAFF
v_call: TRBV28; clone_size: many; d_call: .; j_call: TRBJ2-5; cdr3_nt: TGTGCCAGCGCACCCCAGGCCGGATTCGGTGAGACCCAGTACTTC; cdr3_aa: CASAPQAGFGETQYF
v_call: TRBV9; clone_size: once; d_call: TRBD2; j_call: TRBJ2-5; cdr3_nt: TGTGCCAGCAGCGCTCGCGAACTAGCGGGGGGGATGGCCCAAGAGACCCAGTACTTC; cdr3_aa: CASSARELAGGMAQETQYF
v_call: TRBV5-1; clone_size: .; d_call: .; j_call: TRBJ1-2; cdr3_nt: TGCGCCAGCAGCTCTCTGGACGGGATCTATGGCTACACCTTC; cdr3_aa: CASSSLDGIYGYTF
v_call: TRBV11-2; clone_size: many; d_call: TRBD2; j_call: TRBJ2-3; cdr3_nt: TGTGCCAGCAGCCCACGACTAGCGGCAGATACGCAGTATTTT; cdr3_aa: CASSPRLAADTQYF
v_call: TRBV6-5; clone_size: many; d_call: .; j_call: TRBJ1-2; cdr3_nt: TGTGCCAGCGAACGCCAATCCCTCTATGGCTACACCTTC; cdr3_aa: CASERQSLYGYTF
v_call: TRBV24-1; clone_size: many; d_call: TRBD1; j_call: TRBJ2-5; cdr3_nt: TGTGCCACCGGATCGGCGGGGACAGGGCAAGAGACCCAGTACTTC; cdr3_aa: CATGSAGTGQETQYF
v_call: TRBV6-1; clone_size: .; d_call: .; j_call: TRBJ2-2; cdr3_nt: TGTGCCAGCAGAGCCCTGGACCGGGAGCTGTTTTTT; cdr3_aa: CASRALDRELFF
v_call: TRBV25-1; clone_size: many; d_call: TRBD1; j_call: TRBJ2-7; cdr3_nt: TGTGCCAGCACTCCTTCAGGGGGCCCCTACGAGCAGTACTTC; cdr3_aa: CASTPSGGPYEQYF
v_call: TRBV20-1; clone_size: many; d_call: .; j_call: TRBJ1-1; cdr3_nt: TGCAGTGGGATACAGGGTTCCAACACTGAAGCTTTCTTT; cdr3_aa: CSGIQGSNTEAFF